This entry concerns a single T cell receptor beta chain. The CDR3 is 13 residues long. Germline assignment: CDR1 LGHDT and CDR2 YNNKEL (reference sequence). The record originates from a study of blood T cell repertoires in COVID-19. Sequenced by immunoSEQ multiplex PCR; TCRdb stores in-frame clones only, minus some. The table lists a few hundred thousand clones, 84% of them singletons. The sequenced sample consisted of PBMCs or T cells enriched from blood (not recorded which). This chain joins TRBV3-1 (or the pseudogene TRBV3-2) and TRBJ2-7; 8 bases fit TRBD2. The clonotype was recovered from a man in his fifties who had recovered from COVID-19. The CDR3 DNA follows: TGTCCGGCGGGGGGCGCATCGGGTCACGAGCAGTACTTC. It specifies CPAGGASGHEQYF.